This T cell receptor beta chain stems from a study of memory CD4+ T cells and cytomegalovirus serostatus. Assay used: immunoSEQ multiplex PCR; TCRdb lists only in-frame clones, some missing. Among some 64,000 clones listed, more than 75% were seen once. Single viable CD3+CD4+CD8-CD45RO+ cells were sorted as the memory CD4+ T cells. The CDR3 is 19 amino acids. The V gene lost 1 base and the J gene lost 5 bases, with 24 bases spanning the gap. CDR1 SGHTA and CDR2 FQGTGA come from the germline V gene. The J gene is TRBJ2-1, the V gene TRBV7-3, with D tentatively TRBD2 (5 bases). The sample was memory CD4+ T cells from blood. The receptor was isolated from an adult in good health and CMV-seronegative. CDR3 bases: TGTGCCAGCAGCTTAAGAAGCAGCGGTAAGACGCGCCCGGACAATGAGCAGTTCTTC. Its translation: CASSLRSSGKTRPDNEQFF.